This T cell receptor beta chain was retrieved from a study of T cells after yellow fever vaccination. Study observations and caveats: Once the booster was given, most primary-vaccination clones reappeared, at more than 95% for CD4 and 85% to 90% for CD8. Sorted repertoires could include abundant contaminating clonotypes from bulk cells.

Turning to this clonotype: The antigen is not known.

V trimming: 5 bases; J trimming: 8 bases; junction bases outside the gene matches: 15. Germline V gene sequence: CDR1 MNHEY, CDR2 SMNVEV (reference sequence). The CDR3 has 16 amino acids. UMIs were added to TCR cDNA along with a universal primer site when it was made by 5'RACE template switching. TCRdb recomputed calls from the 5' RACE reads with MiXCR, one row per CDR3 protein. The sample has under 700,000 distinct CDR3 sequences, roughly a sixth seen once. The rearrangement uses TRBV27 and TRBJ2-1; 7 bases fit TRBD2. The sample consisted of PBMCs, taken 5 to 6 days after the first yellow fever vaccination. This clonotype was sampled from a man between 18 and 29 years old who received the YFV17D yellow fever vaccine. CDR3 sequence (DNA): TGTGCCAGCAGTCACCTTCGCGAGCGGGGACCCCATGAGCAGTTCTTC. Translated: CASSHLRERGPHEQFF.